The 6 T cell receptor beta chains presented below share a single source sample, sequenced in a study of T cells expressing NK-cell markers. No DNA is given; TCRdb re-called the 5' RACE reads and lists each CDR3 protein once. This repertoire includes some 150,000 distinct CDR3 sequences. Sequenced sample: blood T cells: a sorted CD56 or NKG2C T cell subset, CD4+ or CD8+ T cells, or bulk PBMC T cells (not recorded which). The receptor source for this set is a man aged 18 to 30 in good health.

V gene TRBV7-9 combines with J gene TRBJ2-6; TCRdb indicates TRBD2, and absent DNA this call remains unverified. The CDR3 covers 16 residues. Germline-derived CDR1 and CDR2 are SEHNR and FQNEAQ (reference sequence). CDR3 in amino acids: CASSLVTGLGANVLTF.

CDR3 sequence: CASTYRVDEQYF. The rearrangement uses TRBV12-3 or TRBV12-4 and TRBJ2-7; TCRdb's D gene call, TRBD2, goes unchecked for lack of DNA. This CDR3 has 12 amino acids.

This chain uses TRBV27 with TRBJ2-3. The CDR3 spans 16 residues. Germline V lookup: CDR1 MNHEY, CDR2 SMNVEV (reference sequence). CDR3 protein: CASSLGALPRTDTQYF.

V is TRBV4-1 and J is TRBJ2-1; TCRdb's D call, TRBD1, is unchecked because there is no DNA. The germline CDR1 and CDR2 sequences are MGHRA and YSYEKL. CDR3 size: 14 residues. The CDR3 reads CASSQGQGAKEQFF.

The V and J genes are TRBV2 and TRBJ2-3; TCRdb names TRBD2, which stays unverified in the absence of DNA. Germline V gives CDR1 SNHLY, CDR2 FYNNEI. The CDR3 is made up of 21 amino acids. This CDR3 reads CASSEAGVQEFSGPGADTQYF.

The J gene is TRBJ2-1, the V gene TRBV21-1; TCRdb proposes TRBD2, but this gene call is untestable without DNA. TRBV21-1 is a documented pseudogene. There are 15 residues in the CDR3. The CDR3 sequence is CASSKGSGVRNEQFF.